This T cell receptor beta chain is from a study of shared clonotypes between healthy human individuals. With respect to this clone: Its antigen is as yet unknown.

General study results and limits: Donors were few, which limited the genetic and exposure-history diversity represented. In general, naive subsets displayed greater estimated richness than memory subsets did.

Trimming removed 0 bases from V and 6 bases from J; junction bases left unmatched: 5. The CDR3 runs 16 residues. CDR1 and CDR2 (germline): LGHNA, YSLEER. Each subset's genomic DNA was split evenly across several immunoSEQ plates. About 30,000 T cell genomes, or approximately 190 ng DNA, went into the sorted-subset replicate PCRs. Repertoires were generated with immunoSEQ multiplex PCR, while TCRdb's copy carries only in-frame clones and drops some. The sample lists some 2.3 million clones, 90% to 95% occurring once. The sequenced material came from naive CD4+ T cells from PBMCs. As to subset: CD45RA+ positively selected. The sequence was obtained from a man younger than 35 in good health. Some clones in this sample may be carry-over from other donors' samples. The V call is TRBV4-3, the J call TRBJ2-7, with TRBD2 matching over 13 bases. DNA for the CDR3: TGCGCCAGCAGCCAAGACTTCGGACTAGCGGGAGTCGAGCAGTACTTC. Amino acid sequence: CASSQDFGLAGVEQYF.